The sequence of this TCR beta chain was determined in a study of cytomegalovirus exposure and HLA in healthy donors. Whole-study context: Around 80 million unique TCR sequences came from HLA-typed donors in an early release. Study results and limitations: Many donors carried some public TCRs, although rarity characterized most TCR sequences.

V lost 4 bases, J lost 4 bases, and 16 bases lay in between. The CDR3 is made up of 14 amino acids. Germline CDR1 is GTSNPN and CDR2 is SVGIG (reference sequence). PCR used 60 Vbeta primers and 13 Jbeta primers. TCRdb's copy holds only in-frame clones and misses some; the assay was immunoSEQ multiplex PCR. This table has roughly 97,000 clones, approximately 79% appearing once. Concerning this clone itself: What it recognizes is unknown.

The receptor was derived from a man between 60 and 75 years old in good health and CMV-seropositive. The V gene is TRBV30, the J gene TRBJ2-5; TRBD2 might be the D (7 bases). The sequenced material came from PBMCs. The CDR3 spells CAWNNGGPGETQYF. The CDR3 DNA reads as TGTGCCTGGAATAACGGGGGGCCAGGAGAGACCCAGTACTTC.